Included here is one T cell receptor (beta chain) sequence, with context. Its antigen is unidentified. These data are taken from a study of cytomegalovirus exposure and HLA in healthy donors. Study conclusions and caveats: Subsequent analysis showed first-cohort TCR clusters tending to co-occur in 120 validation repertoires.

Repertoires were generated with immunoSEQ multiplex PCR, while TCRdb's copy carries only in-frame clones and drops some. This sample has 100,000 to 150,000 clones; 95% to 96% occur once, and the top ten carry less than 2%. The CDR3 is 9 amino acids. Germline V gives CDR1 LNHDA, CDR2 SQIVND (reference sequence). The V end was cut by 11 bases, the J end by 13 bases, with 14 bases between. The sequence was obtained from a man aged 18 to 30 in good health and CMV-seronegative. The V call is TRBV19, the J call TRBJ1-2; D is possibly TRBD1 (6 bases). Specimen: PBMCs. The CDR3 protein is CAGYRVGTF. CDR3 DNA: TGTGCCGGTTACAGGGTGGGCACCTTC.